One and the same sample provided the 18 T cell receptor beta chains below, sequenced in a study of cytomegalovirus exposure and HLA in healthy donors. PCR primers comprised 60 Vbeta and 13 Jbeta primers. Sequenced by immunoSEQ multiplex PCR; TCRdb stores in-frame clones only, minus some. The table lists tens of thousands of clones, 70% to 80% of them singletons, with more than 7% in the top ten. Material: PBMCs. These receptors originate from a woman under 40 in good health and CMV-seropositive.

This clone was detected only a few times. V usage is TRBV5-1 and J usage is TRBJ1-2; 10 nucleotides align to TRBD1. The CDR3 covers 14 residues. With 4 bases clipped from V and 3 bases from J, the junction kept 3 bases outside the gene matches. Germline V lookup: CDR1 SGHRS, CDR2 YFSETQ. The CDR3 sequence is CASSTGTGDYGYTF. The CDR3 nucleotides read TGCGCCAGCAGCACGGGGACAGGGGACTATGGCTACACCTTC.

The rearrangement links TRBV7-9 to TRBJ2-1; the match to TRBD2 covers 13 bases. This CDR3 is built from 14 residues. J gave up 8 bases and V 10 bases, and 8 bases lay outside the gene matches. Germline V gene sequence: CDR1 SEHNR, CDR2 FQNEAQ (reference sequence). CDR3 DNA: TGTGCCACCACCGGGACTAGCGGGGCGGATGAGCAGTTCTTC. Its translation: CATTGTSGADEQFF.

V and J are TRBV19 and TRBJ2-1; 11 bases align to TRBD2. This CDR3 has 20 residues. With 7 bases clipped from V and 4 bases from J, the junction kept 21 bases outside the gene matches. Per the germline V gene, CDR1 is LNHDA and CDR2 is SQIVND (reference sequence). CDR3 loop: CASTPGPSLGTSGWYNEQFF. The DNA of the CDR3 is TGTGCCAGTACCCCGGGGCCCAGCCTCGGGACTAGCGGATGGTACAATGAGCAGTTCTTC. The complete variable domain, with remaining parts taken from reference TRBV19 and TRBJ2-1, reads DGGITQSPKYLFRKEGQNVTLSCEQNLNHDAMYWYRQDPGQGLRLIYYSQIVNDFQKGDIAEGYSVSREKKESFPLTVTSAQKNPTAFYLCASTPGPSLGTSGWYNEQFFGPGTRLTVL.

The V call is TRBV30, the J call TRBJ1-4; TRBD1 is a possible D gene (5 bases). The CDR3 contains 14 residues. Germline CDR1 reads GTSNPN; CDR2 reads SVGIG (reference sequence). Trimming pared 1 base from V and 5 bases from J, leaving 11 bases between. CDR3 sequence: CAWSEYRKNEKLFF. DNA for the CDR3: TGTGCCTGGAGTGAGTACAGGAAAAATGAAAAACTGTTTTTT.

The genes are TRBV13 and TRBJ2-6; weak D call: TRBD1 (6 bases). V was clipped by 3 bases and J by 5 bases, with 8 bases between them. The CDR3 extends over 14 amino acids. Germline V CDR1 and CDR2: PRHDT, FYEKMQ (reference sequence). The CDR3 region has the DNA TGTGCCAGCAGCTTTGGGGACAGGGCCAACGTCCTGACTTTC. Translated, it gives CASSFGDRANVLTF.

In this sample, this clone turned up once. This chain connects TRBV10-3 to TRBJ1-5; possibly TRBD1 for D (6 bases). V was cut by 7 bases and J by 9 bases, with 16 bases left in between. Germline CDR1 ENHRY, CDR2 SYGVKD. The CDR3 extends over 13 amino acids. The CDR3 DNA reads TGTGCCATCATGGGCGGCCGAGGGGGGCCCCAGCATTTT. Protein product: CAIMGGRGGPQHF.

V gene TRBV18 combines with J gene TRBJ2-7, with a tentative D call TRBD1 (5 bases). Germline lookup yields CDR1 KGHSH and CDR2 LQKENI. With 2 bases removed from V and 2 bases from J, the gap between germline ends came to 10 bases. The CDR3 contains 14 residues. Here the CDR3 DNA reads TGTGCCAGCTCACCAAGGGGCACGACCTACGAGCAGTACTTC. It codes for CASSPRGTTYEQYF.

This clone was observed a few times. The rearrangement links TRBV4-1 to TRBJ1-2; D call uncertain. Germline V lookup: CDR1 MGHRA, CDR2 YSYEKL. V lost 0 bases, J lost 4 bases, and 21 bases lay in between. There are 18 residues in the CDR3. The CDR3 is CASSQEVGVAGAAYGYTF. CDR3 bases: TGCGCCAGCAGCCAAGAAGTCGGTGTGGCGGGCGCGGCCTATGGCTACACCTTC.

The chain has TRBV5-6 and TRBJ1-2; D gene ambiguous. V lost 4 bases and J 4 bases, leaving 14 bases between the germline ends. The CDR3 length is 14 residues. The germline V gene has CDR1 SGHDT and CDR2 YYEEEE. The CDR3 spells CASSLKSTIYGYTF. The CDR3 coding sequence is TGTGCCAGCAGCCTAAAGTCGACAATCTATGGCTACACCTTC. The full variable domain, its missing parts supplied by reference TRBV5-6 and TRBJ1-2, is DAGVTQSPTHLIKTRGQQVTLRCSPKSGHDTVSWYQQALGQGPQFIFQYYEEEERQRGNFPDRFSGHQFPNYSSELNVNALLLGDSALYLCASSLKSTIYGYTFGSGTRLTVV.

This chain links TRBV13 with TRBJ2-7; D remains unclear. Germline CDR1 reads PRHDT; CDR2 reads FYEKMQ (reference sequence). The V end was cut by 0 bases, the J end by 6 bases, with 6 bases between. This CDR3 spans 12 amino acids. CDR3 loop: CASSLGPSEQYF. Written as DNA, the CDR3 is TGTGCCAGCAGCTTAGGCCCGAGCGAGCAGTACTTC.

The gene calls are TRBV27 and TRBJ1-3; TRBD1 matches at 8 bases. The length of the CDR3 is 14 residues. Per germline, CDR1 MNHEY and CDR2 SMNVEV (reference sequence). J gave up 4 bases and V 4 bases, and 3 bases lay outside the gene matches. CDR3 DNA sequence: TGTGCCAGCAGTTCCGGACAGGGCGGAAACACCATATATTTT. This encodes CASSSGQGGNTIYF.

In nucleotides, the CDR3 is TGTGCCTGGAGTCTATTGGGACAGCGGAATCAGCCCCAGCATTTT. It yields the protein CAWSLLGQRNQPQHF. The chain uses TRBV30 and TRBJ1-5; TRBD1 agrees at 7 bases. Unmatched junction bases numbered 8, after V lost 2 bases and J lost 4 bases. The CDR3 consists of 15 residues. Germline V lookup: CDR1 GTSNPN, CDR2 SVGIG (reference sequence).

This clone was seen more than once but under ten times. J is TRBJ2-1 and V is TRBV7-2; 15 bases fit TRBD2. The CDR3 is made up of 19 amino acids. The germline CDR1 and CDR2 sequences are SGHTA and FQGNSA. The V segment lost 4 bases and the J segment 3 bases; nucleotides outside the gene matches: 10. The CDR3 DNA reads TGTGCCAGCAGCTCACGGGGACTAGCGGGAGGCTCTTTCTACAATGAGCAGTTCTTC. As protein: CASSSRGLAGGSFYNEQFF.

The sample holds a few counts of this clone. The chain couples TRBV12-5 to TRBJ2-3, with TRBD1 as a possible D gene (6 bases). The CDR3 covers 13 residues. The ends were cut back, 2 bases at V and 5 bases at J, with 8 bases in the middle. Germline-derived CDR1 and CDR2 are LGHNT and FRNRAP. The CDR3 here is CASGLTGRDTQYF. The CDR3 nucleotides are TGTGCTAGTGGTTTGACAGGGAGAGATACGCAGTATTTT.

The chain combines TRBV28 with TRBJ1-3; no definite D call. Deletions cut 3 bases from V and 6 bases from J, with 15 bases between. The CDR3 runs 15 residues. CDR1 is MDHEN and CDR2 is SYDVKM in the germline V gene. The CDR3 bases are TGTGCCAGCAGTTTGAGTGCCCCGAGGGTAAACACCATATATTTT. The encoded protein is CASSLSAPRVNTIYF.

This chain joins TRBV10-3 and TRBJ1-1; D is unresolved. This CDR3 spans 14 amino acids. Germline V CDR1 and CDR2: ENHRY, SYGVKD. Trimming pared 7 bases from V and 4 bases from J, leaving 16 bases between. CDR3 sequence: CAITTAPDSTEAFF. The DNA of the CDR3 is TGTGCCATCACCACAGCCCCGGATAGCACTGAAGCTTTCTTT.

The chain joins TRBV27 to TRBJ2-4; D is possibly TRBD1 (6 bases). The CDR3 length is 14 residues. V was shortened by 7 bases and J by 5 bases, with 15 bases between the two germline ends. CDR1 and CDR2 from the germline V gene are MNHEY and SMNVEV (reference sequence). CDR3 sequence: CASTPTGSQNIQYF. Here the CDR3 DNA reads TGTGCCAGCACTCCTACAGGGTCTCAAAACATTCAGTACTTC.

Remarks on this clone: This same CDR3 is encoded by further DNA sequences in the sample. V gene TRBV27 combines with J gene TRBJ1-2, with TRBD1 matching 10 bases. Germline CDR1 is MNHEY and CDR2 is SMNVEV (reference sequence). The CDR3 is 16 amino acids. V lost 6 bases, J lost 7 bases, and 14 bases stayed unmatched. The CDR3 sequence: CASSTLPGTGEGGYTF. CDR3 in DNA: TGTGCCAGCAGCACGTTGCCCGGGACAGGGGAGGGTGGCTACACCTTC.